This T cell receptor (beta chain) stems from a study of blood T cell repertoires in COVID-19. The protocol was immunoSEQ multiplex PCR, while the TCRdb copy is restricted to in-frame clones and leaves out a portion. Of 250,000 to 350,000 clones listed, approximately 90% are singletons. The CDR3 is made up of 16 amino acids. V was clipped by 1 base and J by 0 bases, with 10 bases between them. The germline V gene encodes CDR1 LNHDA and CDR2 SQIVND (reference sequence). The sequencing sample was made of peripheral blood. This sequence joins TRBV19 and TRBJ1-5; D is uncertain. This TCR was sampled from a woman aged 30 to 39 with COVID-19, enrolled during active disease. This chain's CDR3 is CASSIGSRSSNQPQHF. DNA for the CDR3: TGTGCCAGTAGTATAGGGTCCAGGTCTAGCAATCAGCCCCAGCATTTT.